This note documents a single TCR beta chain sequence. What it binds is not known. This CDR3 spans 14 amino acids. The germline V gene encodes CDR1 LGHNA and CDR2 YSLEER. Deletions cut 0 bases from V and 6 bases from J, with 11 bases between. This record belongs to a study of cytomegalovirus exposure and HLA in healthy donors. Study-wide results and caveats: The finding came from a later analysis; first-cohort TCR clusters tended to co-occur in the roughly 120 validation repertoires. According to reports, the classifier identified cytomegalovirus status with high specificity and sensitivity.

TCRdb's table, derived via immunoSEQ multiplex PCR, lists solely in-frame clones and lacks some. Of approximately 160,000 clones detected, approximately 96% appear once; the ten largest clones hold approximately 0.82%. The chain joins TRBV4-3 to TRBJ1-2; TRBD1 might be the D (5 bases). The source material was PBMCs. The sequence was collected from a woman aged 18 to 35 in good health and CMV-seronegative. The CDR3 DNA reads TGCGCCAGCAGCCAAGATCGGGGGGGGAATGGCTACACCTTC. Encoded protein: CASSQDRGGNGYTF.